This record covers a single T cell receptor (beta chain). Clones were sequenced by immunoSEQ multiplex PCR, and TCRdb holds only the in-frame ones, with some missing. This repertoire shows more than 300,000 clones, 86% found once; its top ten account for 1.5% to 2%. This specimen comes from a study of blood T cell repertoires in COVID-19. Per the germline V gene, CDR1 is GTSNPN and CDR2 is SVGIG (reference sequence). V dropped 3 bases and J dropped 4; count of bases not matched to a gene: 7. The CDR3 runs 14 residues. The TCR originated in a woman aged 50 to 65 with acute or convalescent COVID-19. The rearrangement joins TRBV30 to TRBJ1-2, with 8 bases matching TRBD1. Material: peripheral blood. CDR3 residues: CAWSPGGSSYGYTF. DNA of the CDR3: TGTGCCTGGAGCCCAGGGGGCTCGAGCTATGGCTACACCTTC.